The 14 T cell receptor beta chains in this list originate from one sample, sequenced in a study of memory CD4+ T cells and cytomegalovirus serostatus. Only in-frame clones appear in the TCRdb table, and some are missing; sequencing was by immunoSEQ multiplex PCR. Among some 47,000 clones listed, roughly 78% were seen once. Single viable CD3+CD4+CD8-CD45RO+ cells were sorted as the memory CD4+ T cells. Specimen: memory CD4+ T cells from blood. These receptors were obtained from an adult in good health and CMV-seronegative.

V usage is TRBV19 and J usage is TRBJ2-3; D unresolved. This CDR3 has 11 residues. V lost 6 bases and J 3 bases, leaving 4 bases between the germline ends. Germline values: CDR1 LNHDA, CDR2 SQIVND (reference sequence). CDR3 sequence reads: CASRITDTQYF. CDR3 sequence (DNA): TGTGCCAGTAGGATTACAGATACGCAGTATTTT.

This sequence joins TRBV28 and TRBJ1-6; D gene unclear. The germline V and J ends were trimmed by 5 bases and 0 bases, with 20 bases remaining between them. The CDR3 loop spans 19 amino acids. Germline V CDR1 and CDR2: MDHEN, SYDVKM. CDR3 residues: CASSPPRSWSSSYNSPLHF. CDR3 in DNA: TGTGCCAGCAGTCCCCCCCGATCGTGGAGCAGCTCCTATAATTCACCCCTCCACTTT.

The chain employs TRBV30 and TRBJ2-7; D is possibly TRBD1 (7 bases). V lost 5 bases and J lost 6, with 17 bases in between. CDR3 length: 13 residues. Germline CDR1 and CDR2: GTSNPN and SVGIG (reference sequence). For the CDR3, the DNA is TGTGCCTGGGCCGGGACAGCCGGGGGCGAGCAGTACTTC. The encoded protein is CAWAGTAGGEQYF.

This chain links TRBV29-1 with TRBJ1-1, with 8 bases matching TRBD1. The length of the CDR3 is 13 residues. The J segment lost 2 bases and the V segment lost 4 bases, leaving 3 bases of the junction unmatched. Germline CDR1 is SQVTM and CDR2 is ANQGSEA. The CDR3 nucleotides read TGCAGCGTTGCGGACAGGGCCAACACTGAAGCTTTCTTT. Its protein product is CSVADRANTEAFF. The full variable domain, rest sourced from reference TRBV29-1 and TRBJ1-1, is SAVISQKPSRDICQRGTSLTIQCQVDSQVTMMFWYRQQPGQSLTLIATANQGSEATYESGFVIDKFPISRPNLTFSTLTVSNMSPEDSSIYLCSVADRANTEAFFGQGTRLTVV.

The chain employs TRBV28 and TRBJ2-7; 12 bases match TRBD2. CDR1 and CDR2 from the germline V gene are MDHEN and SYDVKM. The V gene end was trimmed by 3 bases and the J gene end by 4 bases; junction bases not matched to a gene: 4. This CDR3 is 15 amino acids long. The CDR3 reads CASSLGLAGQYEQYF. For the CDR3, the DNA is TGTGCCAGCAGTTTGGGACTAGCGGGCCAGTACGAGCAGTACTTC. Supplemented by reference TRBV28 and TRBJ2-7, the full variable domain reads DVKVTQSSRYLVKRTGEKVFLECVQDMDHENMFWYRQDPGLGLRLIYFSYDVKMKEKGDIPEGYSVSREKKERFSLILESASTNQTSMYLCASSLGLAGQYEQYFGPGTRLTVT.

The rearrangement uses TRBV5-1 and TRBJ2-5; unclear D gene. Trimming removed 2 bases at V and 1 base at J, with 6 bases between. The CDR3 runs to 13 residues. Germline CDR1 and CDR2: SGHRS and YFSETQ. The DNA for the CDR3 is TGCGCCAGCAGCTTAGACACCCAAGAGACCCAGTACTTC. Its protein product is CASSLDTQETQYF.

This clone was recorded only once. CDR3: CASSSQGQVGYTF. The CDR3 DNA follows: TGTGCCAGTAGTTCCCAGGGGCAGGTTGGCTACACCTTC. The chain uses TRBV19 and TRBJ1-2; tentatively, D is TRBD1 (6 bases). CDR3 size: 13 residues. The V gene's germline CDR1 is LNHDA and CDR2 SQIVND (reference sequence). V was trimmed by 5 bases and J by 7 bases, leaving 14 bases between them.

This rearrangement joins TRBV7-9 to TRBJ1-4, with 7 nucleotides matching TRBD1. CDR1 is SEHNR and CDR2 is FQNEAQ in the germline V gene (reference sequence). V trimming: 5 bases; J trimming: 15 bases; junction bases outside the gene matches: 9. This CDR3 is built from 12 residues. Here the CDR3 DNA reads TGTGCCAGCAGCGCATCTATTGGGACAGTGTTTTTT. It codes for CASSASIGTVFF.

The chain links TRBV4-3 to TRBJ1-1; D ambiguous. Looked up from germline, CDR1 is LGHNA and CDR2 is YSLEER. V dropped 4 bases and J dropped 7 bases, with 16 bases sitting between them. This CDR3 has 14 amino acids. The CDR3 DNA reads TGCGCCAGCAGCCTCACGGCTACCTCCCTTGAAGCTTTCTTT. This translates into CASSLTATSLEAFF.

This clone was recorded only once. This sequence joins TRBV6-5 and TRBJ1-2; D gene ambiguous. The germline V gene has CDR1 MNHEY and CDR2 SVGAGI. The germline V and J ends were trimmed by 0 bases and 5 bases, with 16 bases remaining between them. This CDR3 is 16 amino acids long. CDR3 region: CASSYSSLRMGYGYTF. Written as DNA, the CDR3 is TGTGCCAGCAGTTACTCTTCTCTCCGGATGGGGTATGGCTACACCTTC.

V usage is TRBV7-2 and J usage is TRBJ1-6; a weak D match, TRBD1 (5 bases). The V end lost 5 bases, the J end lost 12 bases, and 14 bases lay between the germline ends. Germline lookup yields CDR1 SGHTA and CDR2 FQGNSA. This CDR3 contains 13 residues. The CDR3 loop is CASSNGGALPLHF. The CDR3 DNA follows: TGTGCCAGCAGCAATGGGGGAGCCTTACCCCTCCACTTT.

The chain has TRBV2 and TRBJ1-1; 8 bases fit TRBD1. Germline CDR1 SNHLY, CDR2 FYNNEI. V was clipped by 5 bases and J by 5 bases; unmatched bases: 4. The CDR3 contains 13 residues. CDR3 residues: CASSTDRGTEAFF. The CDR3 coding sequence is TGTGCCAGCAGTACCGACAGGGGAACTGAAGCTTTCTTT. The full variable domain, completed using reference TRBV2 and TRBJ1-1, is EPEVTQTPSHQVTQMGQEVILRCVPISNHLYFYWYRQILGQKVEFLVSFYNNEISEKSEIFDDQFSVERPDGSNFTLKIRSTKLEDSAMYFCASSTDRGTEAFFGQGTRLTVV.

This chain connects TRBV11-2 to TRBJ1-1, with a tentative D call TRBD1 (5 bases). From germline, CDR1 is SGHAT and CDR2 FQNNGV. CDR3 length: 17 residues. V lost 0 bases and J 2 bases, leaving 16 bases between the germline ends. CDR3 loop: CASSLEGVVGGNTEAFF. As DNA, the CDR3 is TGTGCCAGCAGCTTAGAAGGGGTGGTTGGGGGAAACACTGAAGCTTTCTTT.

This chain uses TRBV29-1 with TRBJ2-2, with a tentative D call TRBD1 (6 bases). Germline CDR1 and CDR2: SQVTM and ANQGSEA. Trimming removed 0 bases from V and 6 bases from J, with 8 bases in between. This CDR3 contains 13 residues. The CDR3 nucleotides read TGCAGCGTTGAAGAGGGGGCCCCCGGGGAGCTGTTTTTT. This encodes CSVEEGAPGELFF.